These 25 T cell receptor beta chains came from one sample sequenced in a study of breast tumors, draining lymph nodes, adjacent tissues. Samples came from axillary lymph nodes draining the breast cancer. One entry per CDR3 protein results from TCRdb running MiXCR on the multiplex PCR reads. The table includes approximately 150,000 distinct CDR3 sequences, 33% detected once. Sequenced material: axillary lymph node tissue. The receptors come from a female donor with breast cancer. Some clones in this sample may be carry-over from other donors' samples.

This sequence joins TRBV7-2 and TRBJ1-5; possibly TRBD1 for D (6 bases). V was shortened by 5 bases and J by 6 bases, with 14 bases between the two germline ends. Germline CDR1 is SGHTA and CDR2 is FQGNSA. The CDR3 consists of 14 residues. The CDR3 sequence: CASSQVTGSQPQHF. In DNA, the CDR3 is TGTGCCAGCAGCCAAGTTACAGGGAGTCAGCCCCAGCATTTT.

The table lists this clonotype with a few counts. V and J are TRBV19 and TRBJ1-1, with D unresolved. This CDR3 has 12 amino acids. V lost 3 bases, J lost 5 bases, and 7 bases lay in between. CDR1 is LNHDA, CDR2 SQIVND, per germline (reference sequence). The CDR3 bases are TGTGCCAGTAGTATTGGGAGGACTGAAGCTTTCTTT. Translation gives CASSIGRTEAFF.

This clonotype was recorded once. A much larger clone lies one base from this, so it may be a read error. The chain links TRBV6-5 to TRBJ2-5, with 8 bases that match TRBD2. Trimming took 6 bases from V and 5 from J; bases not matched to a gene: 8. The CDR3 length is 14 residues. The germline CDR1 and CDR2 sequences are MNHEY and SVGAGI. In nucleotides, the CDR3 is TGTGCCAGCAGACGCGCGGGGGGCGATGAGACCCAGTACTTC. Protein: CASRRAGGDETQYF.

This clonotype was seen ten or more times. This chain uses TRBV4-3 with TRBJ1-6; 7 nucleotides agree with TRBD1. This CDR3 has 18 residues. Losses at the gene ends were 4 bases for V and 7 bases for J; bases not matched to a gene: 16. In germline, CDR1 is LGHNA, CDR2 YSLEER. Here the CDR3 DNA reads TGCGCCAGCAGCCCAGGGGGGGTAGGGACTATGAGAAATTCACCCCTCCACTTT. Its translation: CASSPGGVGTMRNSPLHF.

This clonotype was counted ten times or more. The chain couples TRBV20-1 to TRBJ1-6; D unresolved. The CDR3 runs to 15 residues. V was shortened by 3 bases and J by 0 bases, with 9 bases between the two germline ends. Germline V lookup: CDR1 DFQATT, CDR2 SNEGSKA (reference sequence). The CDR3 loop is CSARDRSSYNSPLHF. In DNA, the CDR3 is TGCAGTGCTAGGGACCGCAGCTCCTATAATTCACCCCTCCACTTT.

This chain connects TRBV29-1 to TRBJ1-2, with TRBD1 matching over 7 bases. Germline V gene sequence: CDR1 SQVTM, CDR2 ANQGSEA. The CDR3 sequence is 12 residues long. V gave up 6 bases and J gave up 5 bases; unmatched junction bases: 6. The CDR3 DNA sequence: TGCAGCGTACAAACAGGGGAGTATGGCTACACCTTC. Translation gives CSVQTGEYGYTF. Using reference TRBV29-1 and TRBJ1-2 for the parts outside the CDR3, the full variable domain is SAVISQKPSRDICQRGTSLTIQCQVDSQVTMMFWYRQQPGQSLTLIATANQGSEATYESGFVIDKFPISRPNLTFSTLTVSNMSPEDSSIYLCSVQTGEYGYTFGSGTRLTVV.

The chain combines TRBV18 with TRBJ2-1, with TRBD1 matching over 8 bases. CDR3 size: 17 residues. J was trimmed by 5 bases and V by 2 bases; bases with no gene match: 11. Germline-derived CDR1 and CDR2 are KGHSH and LQKENI. The CDR3 coding sequence is TGTGCCAGCTCACCAAATCCCGGCAGGGGGCTAAACAATGAGCAGTTCTTC. Protein product: CASSPNPGRGLNNEQFF.

To note about this clonotype: This clone may be a read error of a much larger clone one base away. The chain employs TRBV9 and TRBJ1-2, with D maybe TRBD1 (6 bases). The CDR3 consists of 15 residues. Germline V lookup: CDR1 SGDLS, CDR2 YYNGEE. CDR3 DNA: TGTGCCAGCAGCGTAGGGGGGGCCACTAACTATGGCTCCACCTTC. Protein sequence: CASSVGGATNYGSTF.

In its sample, this clonotype was seen once. This rearrangement joins TRBV19 to TRBJ2-5, with a tentative D call TRBD1 (5 bases). Germline V gene data show CDR1 as LNHDA and CDR2 as SQIVND (reference sequence). The CDR3 contains 15 residues. V was clipped by 1 base and J by 5 bases, with 14 bases between them. CDR3 sequence reads: CASSIGGMQGETQYF. CDR3 bases: TGTGCCAGTAGTATAGGTGGAATGCAGGGTGAGACCCAGTACTTC. The variable domain in full, with the rest retrieved from reference TRBV19 and TRBJ2-5, is DGGITQSPKYLFRKEGQNVTLSCEQNLNHDAMYWYRQDPGQGLRLIYYSQIVNDFQKGDIAEGYSVSREKKESFPLTVTSAQKNPTAFYLCASSIGGMQGETQYFGPGTRLLVL.

This clonotype was picked up many times. The chain joins TRBV27 to TRBJ2-5, with D possibly TRBD2 on 5 matching bases. The V gene lost 3 bases and the J gene lost 1 base, with 12 bases spanning the gap. Germline CDR1 MNHEY, CDR2 SMNVEV (reference sequence). CDR3 length: 15 amino acids. CDR3 bases: TGTGCCAGCAGTTTTAGCCGGGCGGGCCAAGAGACCCAGTACTTC. Its translation is CASSFSRAGQETQYF.

Ten or more counts support this clonotype. The V and J genes are TRBV7-9 and TRBJ2-5; TRBD2 matches 12 bases. The CDR3 loop spans 17 amino acids. Germline-derived CDR1 and CDR2 are SEHNR and FQNEAQ (reference sequence). V trimming: 5 bases; J trimming: 4 bases; junction bases outside the gene matches: 11. CDR3 amino acids: CASSPRTSGIDAETQYF. The CDR3 nucleotides read TGTGCCAGCAGCCCCCGGACTAGCGGGATCGATGCAGAGACCCAGTACTTC.

In this sample, this clonotype turned up once. The rearrangement uses TRBV5-1 and TRBJ1-6, with D perhaps TRBD1 (6 bases). This CDR3 spans 14 amino acids. Looked up from germline, CDR1 is SGHRS and CDR2 is YFSETQ. The germline V and J ends were trimmed by 2 bases and 13 bases, with 16 bases remaining between them. The DNA of the CDR3 is TGCGCCAGCAGCTTCGGGGGGCCTAGCTCCCCCCTCCACTTT. Its protein is CASSFGGPSSPLHF.

Turning to this clonotype: One junction end disagrees with the germline gene, perhaps due to a read error. This CDR3 reads CAISDQLDNKQFF. Here the CDR3 DNA reads TGTGCCATCAGTGATCAGCTGGACAATAAGCAGTTCTTC. The chain recombines TRBV10-3 with TRBJ2-1; D may be TRBD1 (5 bases). There are 13 residues in the CDR3. Germline loops: CDR1 ENHRY, CDR2 SYGVKD.

This clonotype has ten or more counts. V gene TRBV6-1 combines with J gene TRBJ2-7, with 10 bases identical to TRBD2. Looked up from germline, CDR1 is MNHNS and CDR2 is SASEGT. CDR3 length: 15 residues. V trimming: 1 base; J trimming: 3 bases; junction bases outside the gene matches: 3. The CDR3 sequence is CASSEGTSGHYEQYF. For the CDR3, the DNA is TGTGCCAGCAGTGAAGGGACTAGCGGCCACTACGAGCAGTACTTC.

This clonotype was detected ten times or more. This chain uses TRBV14 with TRBJ2-7; D remains ambiguous. CDR1 is SGHDN and CDR2 is FVKESK in the germline V gene. This CDR3 spans 16 amino acids. The V gene lost 0 bases and the J gene lost 7 bases, with 19 bases spanning the gap. This CDR3 reads CASSQDRSAYSLEQYF. DNA for the CDR3: TGTGCCAGCAGCCAAGATCGGTCGGCTTATTCTCTGGAGCAGTACTTC.

The table lists this clonotype with many counts. The V gene is TRBV11-1, the J gene TRBJ2-7, with D perhaps assigned TRBD1 or TRBD2 (5 bases each). The CDR3 is 16 amino acids. Germline V CDR1 and CDR2: SGHAT, FQDESV (reference sequence). V shed 5 bases and J shed 2 bases, with 19 bases lying between them. CDR3 nucleotide sequence: TGTGCCAGCAGCCAGGCTGGGGGACGGGGAGCCTACGAGCAGTACTTC. Translated, it gives CASSQAGGRGAYEQYF.

This clonotype came up many times. The J gene is TRBJ1-6, the V gene TRBV27, with D possibly being TRBD1 (6 bases). The germline V gene has CDR1 MNHEY and CDR2 SMNVEV (reference sequence). Deletions cut 4 bases from V and 11 bases from J, with 21 bases between. The length of the CDR3 is 16 residues. The CDR3: CASSYGGNPLITPLHF. The DNA for the CDR3 is TGTGCCAGCAGTTACGGGGGCAACCCTCTAATAACACCCCTCCACTTT.

In regard to this clonotype: Just one base apart from a much larger clone, this may be a read error. J is TRBJ2-5 and V is TRBV5-1, with D perhaps TRBD2 (6 bases). Deletions cut 4 bases from V and 9 bases from J, with 13 bases between. The CDR3 length is 12 residues. CDR1 and CDR2 from the germline V gene are SGHRS and YFSETQ. The CDR3 region is CASSREGEAQYF. The CDR3 region has the DNA TGCGCCAGCAGCCGCGAAGGGGAGGCCCAGTACTTC.

This clonotype showed up many times. This sequence joins TRBV4-2 and TRBJ1-2; tentatively, D is TRBD1 (6 bases). The CDR3 is made up of 16 amino acids. The V gene's germline CDR1 is LGHNA and CDR2 YNFKEQ. V dropped 0 bases and J dropped 4 bases, with 15 bases sitting between them. Written as DNA, the CDR3 is TGTGCCAGCAGCCAAGATCGGACAGCGTGGGCCTATGGCTACACCTTC. Translated, it gives CASSQDRTAWAYGYTF.

This clonotype appeared many times. Here the CDR3 DNA reads TGCGCCAGCAGCATGGTCGGACTAGCGGGTAACAATGAGCAGTTCTTC. Residues: CASSMVGLAGNNEQFF. V usage is TRBV5-1 and J usage is TRBJ2-1; 11 positions match TRBD2. The CDR3 is 16 amino acids. V lost 4 bases and J lost 5; bases outside the gene matches: 8. Germline CDR1 and CDR2: SGHRS and YFSETQ.

V and J are TRBV6-4 and TRBJ1-2, with D perhaps TRBD1 (5 bases). Deletions cut 2 bases from V and 8 bases from J, with 21 bases between. The CDR3 runs 16 residues. Germline-derived CDR1 and CDR2 are MRHNA and SNTAGT. CDR3 DNA: TGTGCCAGCAGTGACCCTGCGGGAGGGGCCCCACTGGGCTACACCTTC. It yields the protein CASSDPAGGAPLGYTF.

Of note for this clonotype: This CDR3 fails to terminate in the conserved phenylalanine or tryptophan, so it likely reflects a read error. The DNA is omitted, as the CDR3 cannot be located on it reliably, and the CDR3 follows TCRdb's listing. The chain employs TRBV24-1 and TRBJ2-2; the table's D call of TRBD1 was not tested on the DNA. Germline CDR1 reads KGHDR; CDR2 reads SFDVKD. The CDR3 is 18 residues long, counting both termini. CDR3: CATSDATGSATNTGELMS.

Many counts were recorded for this clonotype. The gene calls are TRBV6-2 or TRBV6-3 and TRBJ2-3; either TRBD1 or TRBD2 may fit D (6 bases each). Trimming took 5 bases from V and 6 from J, leaving 15 bases between them. Germline-derived CDR1 and CDR2 are MNHEY and SVGEGT. This CDR3 has 14 residues. The CDR3 coding sequence is TGTGCCAGCAGTAGAGGGGGACTGGGGGATACGCAGTATTTT. Translated, it gives CASSRGGLGDTQYF.

V is TRBV12-3 or TRBV12-4 and J is TRBJ1-6; D call uncertain. This CDR3 region has 11 residues. V shed 9 bases and J shed 8 bases, with 8 bases lying between them. DNA of the CDR3: TGTGCCAGTTTTGGGGATTCACCCCTCCACTTT. Encoded protein: CASFGDSPLHF.

The chain has TRBV11-1 and TRBJ1-1; 9 nucleotides line up with TRBD1. In germline, CDR1 is SGHAT, CDR2 FQDESV (reference sequence). V lost 2 bases to trimming and J lost 1 base; unmatched junction nucleotides: 2. This CDR3 is built from 15 residues. CDR3 protein: CASSLPGQGNTEAFF. CDR3 nucleotide sequence: TGTGCCAGCAGCTTACCGGGACAGGGGAACACTGAAGCTTTCTTT.